Here is one TCR beta chain with its context. Its specificity is not known. This sample stems from a study of shared clonotypes between healthy human individuals. Study outcomes and limitations: Memory subsets generally showed smaller estimated richness than naive subsets did.

Original processing methods: Quality scores were absent from the junction-only immunoSEQ sequences, so filtering differed. This table comes from immunoSEQ multiplex PCR, and its TCRdb copy is limited to in-frame clones, with some not included. D and trimming were read from the DNA, whereas the V and J calls and clone size are those reported in that table. The sample carries about 1.4 million clones, 95% to 97% recorded once. Memory CD4+ cells were the fraction left after CD45RA+ naive selection. The material sequenced was naive CD4+ T cells sorted from blood. Described subset: CD45RA+ positively selected. The TCR was taken from a man between 25 and 39 years old in good health.

For the CDR3, the DNA is TGTGCCAGTAGTATTGTCGGATTTGGGAATGGCTACACCTTC. It encodes CASSIVGFGNGYTF. The chain links TRBV19 to TRBJ1-2; D remains ambiguous. The V gene lost 3 bases and the J gene lost 6 bases, with 14 bases spanning the gap. Germline loops: CDR1 LNHDA, CDR2 SQIVND (reference sequence). This CDR3 has 14 amino acids.